Below are 3 T cell receptor beta chains sequenced from a single sample in a study of beta chain features in type 1 diabetes. Expressed TCRB transcripts were sequenced because the entire RNA isolate underwent reverse transcription. Produced via immunoSEQ multiplex PCR; TCRdb's table is partial and in-frame only. The sample carries approximately 160,000 clones, about 9.1% recorded once. The sequencing input was central memory CD4+ T cells from blood. The source is a woman between 18 and 30 years old in good health.

This clone was seen a handful of times. This chain connects TRBV18 to TRBJ2-5; D unresolved. V gave up 3 bases and J gave up 5 bases, with 7 bases separating them. The CDR3 is made up of 12 amino acids. The germline V gene encodes CDR1 KGHSH and CDR2 LQKENI. The CDR3 region has the DNA TGTGCCAGCTCACCGGTTCGGGAGACCCAGTACTTC. Translating gives CASSPVRETQYF.

This clone was seen more than once but under ten times. The gene calls are TRBV7-2 and TRBJ2-4; D uncertain. Germline V gene sequence: CDR1 SGHTA, CDR2 FQGNSA. This CDR3 is 12 amino acids long. V was trimmed by 5 bases and J by 8 bases, leaving 10 bases between them. The CDR3 is CASSAEWDIQYF. The CDR3 region has the DNA TGTGCCAGCAGCGCGGAGTGGGACATTCAGTACTTC.

This clone was seen at least ten times. The rearrangement uses TRBV6-6 and TRBJ1-1; 8 nucleotides match TRBD1. The germline gives CDR1 MNHNY, CDR2 SVGAGI (reference sequence). V lost 4 bases, J lost 7 bases, and 8 bases stayed unmatched. The CDR3 covers 14 residues. CDR3 sequence: CASSLLGTGFEAFF. The CDR3, as DNA: TGTGCCAGCAGTTTACTCGGGACAGGTTTTGAAGCTTTCTTT.